This entry lists 19 T cell receptor beta chains sequenced from one sample in a study of blood T cell repertoires in COVID-19. The repertoire was sequenced with immunoSEQ multiplex PCR; TCRdb's copy has only in-frame clones and lacks some. The sample has some 190,000 clones, 75% to 90% seen once; the top ten hold roughly 8.2%. The sequenced sample was peripheral blood. The receptors here all came from a woman aged 60-75 years with acute or convalescent COVID-19.

CDR3 bases: TGTGCTAGTGGTTTCGGGATCACTGAAGCTTTCTTT. Its protein product is CASGFGITEAFF. The chain uses TRBV12-5 and TRBJ1-1, with D unclear. The CDR3 consists of 12 residues. Between the trimmed V and J ends, which lost 3 bases and 4 bases, there was a span of 6 bases. CDR1 is LGHNT, CDR2 FRNRAP, per germline.

For the CDR3, the DNA is TGTGCCAGCAGAGCTAGGACAGGGTCCACAGATACGCAGTATTTT. Translation: CASRARTGSTDTQYF. V gene TRBV27 combines with J gene TRBJ2-3; 8 bases agree with TRBD1. CDR1 and CDR2 from the germline V gene are MNHEY and SMNVEV (reference sequence). The CDR3 is made up of 15 amino acids. V trimming: 6 bases; J trimming: 2 bases; junction bases outside the gene matches: 7.

The chain recombines TRBV5-1 with TRBJ2-1; 10 bases are shared with TRBD2. Germline-derived CDR1 and CDR2 are SGHRS and YFSETQ. V was pared by 0 bases and J by 9 bases, with 6 bases of the junction left unmatched. This CDR3 has 15 residues. CDR3 amino acids: CASSLVLAGELEQFF. The DNA of the CDR3 is TGCGCCAGCAGCTTGGTTCTAGCGGGAGAACTTGAGCAGTTCTTC.

The genes are TRBV7-9 and TRBJ2-2; possible D gene TRBD2, 6 bases. Trimming cost V 6 bases and J 7 bases, with 21 bases left between them. Germline-derived CDR1 and CDR2 are SEHNR and FQNEAQ (reference sequence). The CDR3 totals 16 residues. DNA for the CDR3: TGTGCCAGCAGTCCTACGGACACTGGGGGGAACGGGGAGCTGTTTTTT. Translating gives CASSPTDTGGNGELFF.

Details on this clone: Other DNA sequences in this specimen translate into the identical CDR3. The CDR3 sequence is CASSPTGNTEAFF. In DNA, the CDR3 is TGTGCCAGCAGCCCTACAGGGAACACTGAAGCTTTCTTT. The genes are TRBV5-4 and TRBJ1-1, with a weak D call TRBD1 (5 bases). CDR1 and CDR2 (germline): SGHNT, YYREEE (reference sequence). CDR3 size: 13 residues. V lost 4 bases, J lost 1 base, and 8 bases lay in between.

Only a few counts were recorded for this clone. The V and J genes are TRBV5-6 and TRBJ2-2; D is perhaps TRBD2 (5 bases). The CDR3 totals 13 residues. CDR1 is SGHDT and CDR2 is YYEEEE in the germline V gene. Trimming removed 4 bases at V and 1 base at J, with 5 bases between. The CDR3, as DNA: TGTGCCAGCAGCGGGAGGAACACCGGGGAGCTGTTTTTT. It is translated as CASSGRNTGELFF.

V gene TRBV2 combines with J gene TRBJ1-3; 9 nucleotides line up with TRBD1. V lost 4 bases to trimming and J lost 0 bases; unmatched junction nucleotides: 1. This CDR3 has 15 residues. Germline CDR1 reads SNHLY; CDR2 reads FYNNEI. The CDR3 DNA sequence: TGTGCCAGCAGTGGGGACAGGGACTCTGGAAACACCATATATTTT. Residues: CASSGDRDSGNTIYF.

This chain links TRBV7-3 with TRBJ2-1, with 7 bases lining up with TRBD1. The length of the CDR3 is 13 residues. J gave up 9 bases and V 5 bases, and 7 bases lay outside the gene matches. Germline CDR1 and CDR2: SGHTA and FQGTGA. This CDR3 reads CASSHTGVSEQFF. The CDR3 nucleotides are TGTGCCAGCAGCCACACAGGGGTCAGTGAGCAGTTCTTC.

Only one count was recorded for this clone. The V call is TRBV19, the J call TRBJ2-1; 9 nucleotides match TRBD2. The CDR3 extends over 19 amino acids. Germline trimming cut 3 bases from V and 0 bases from J; bases unmatched to any gene: 12. Germline V CDR1 and CDR2: LNHDA, SQIVND (reference sequence). CDR3 bases: TGTGCCAGTAGTATCGGCCGACTAGCGGCCAAGAGCTCCTACAATGAGCAGTTCTTC. It translates to CASSIGRLAAKSSYNEQFF.

This clone has a handful of counts. This chain connects TRBV20-1 to TRBJ2-1; TRBD2 matches 9 bases. CDR3 size: 14 residues. CDR1 and CDR2 (germline): DFQATT, SNEGSKA (reference sequence). V lost 3 bases, J lost 5 bases, and 5 bases stayed unmatched. CDR3: CSASRAGGHNEQFF. The CDR3 DNA sequence: TGCAGTGCTAGTCGCGCGGGAGGGCACAATGAGCAGTTCTTC.

This clone was seen a handful of times. CDR3 sequence: CASSLEAGRVAFF. CDR3 sequence (DNA): TGCGCCAGCAGCTTGGAGGCGGGGAGGGTGGCTTTCTTT. This chain connects TRBV5-1 to TRBJ1-1; no clear D. CDR1 and CDR2 from the germline V gene are SGHRS and YFSETQ. The CDR3 covers 13 residues. V was pared by 0 bases and J by 11 bases, with 14 bases between.

This chain uses TRBV7-8 with TRBJ2-7; 8 nucleotides agree with TRBD1. The CDR3 runs 14 residues. V shed 2 bases, J shed 3 bases, and the junction held 3 bases outside the gene matches. The V gene's germline CDR1 is SGHVS and CDR2 FQNEAQ. DNA of the CDR3: TGTGCCAGCAGCTTAATCGGGACAGGCTACGAGCAGTACTTC. This gives the protein CASSLIGTGYEQYF.

This clone showed up many times. This chain uses TRBV6-5 with TRBJ1-2; D may be TRBD1 (5 bases). The V gene's germline CDR1 is MNHEY and CDR2 SVGAGI. The CDR3 has 12 residues. The CDR3 bases are TGTGTCACCGGCGGGGGGATCTATGGCTACACCTTC. Translated: CVTGGGIYGYTF.

V gene TRBV5-8 combines with J gene TRBJ2-1; 9 nucleotides align to TRBD1. The germline V gene encodes CDR1 SGHTS and CDR2 YDEGEE. V was pared by 4 bases and J by 13 bases, with 18 bases of the junction left unmatched. CDR3 length: 16 amino acids. CDR3 nucleotide sequence: TGTGCCAGCAGCGCCCGACAGGGGGTGGGACTGAGGGTTCAGTTCTTC. It is translated as CASSARQGVGLRVQFF.

The V call is TRBV5-6, the J call TRBJ1-3, with D perhaps matching TRBD1 (6 bases). Trimming took off 2 bases at V and 3 bases at J, with 15 bases between the two ends. Germline V gene lookup returns CDR1 SGHDT and CDR2 YYEEEE. CDR3 length equals 16 residues. CDR3 protein: CASSFTGSPGGNTIYF. In DNA, the CDR3 is TGTGCCAGCAGCTTCACAGGGAGCCCGGGTGGAAACACCATATATTTT.

The chain carries TRBV14 and TRBJ2-1; a possible D gene is TRBD2 (5 bases). CDR1 is SGHDN and CDR2 is FVKESK in the germline V gene. Trimming stripped 5 bases from V and 14 bases from J, with 13 bases between. The CDR3 consists of 11 residues. CDR3 DNA: TGTGCCAGCAGCGCCGGAGGTAACAAGTTCTTC. Translating gives CASSAGGNKFF.

V usage is TRBV28 and J usage is TRBJ1-5; a possible D gene is TRBD1 (5 bases). Germline V lookup: CDR1 MDHEN, CDR2 SYDVKM. The CDR3 is 14 amino acids. The V and J ends lost 3 bases and 7 bases respectively, with 13 bases between them. The CDR3 reads CASSFSGNGQPQHF. The CDR3 bases are TGTGCCAGCAGTTTCTCAGGGAATGGGCAGCCCCAGCATTTT.

Concerning this clone: The junction and the germline gene differ at one end; a read error may be behind it. The chain joins TRBV28 to TRBJ2-6; weak D call: TRBD1 (5 bases). This CDR3 contains 15 residues. The V gene's germline CDR1 is MDHEN and CDR2 SYDVKM. CDR3 loop: CASSPQISGANVLTF. The DNA of the CDR3 is TGTGCCAGCAGTCCCCAGATCTCTGGGGCCAACGTCTTGACTTTC.

The CDR3 region has the DNA TGTGCCAGCAGTTACAATAGCGGAACCCGTGGTTGGCAGTTCTTC. It encodes CASSYNSGTRGWQFF. V gene TRBV6-5 combines with J gene TRBJ2-1; D may be TRBD2 (6 bases). This CDR3 has 15 amino acids. V was cut by 2 bases and J by 12 bases, with 20 bases left in between. The V gene's germline CDR1 is MNHEY and CDR2 SVGAGI.